What follows are 19 T cell receptor beta chains derived from one specimen sequenced in a study of control samples from healthy donors and cancer patients. TCRdb keeps only in-frame clones here, not all; method: immunoSEQ multiplex PCR. The sample carries some 65,000 clones, over 65% recorded once. Sample: PBMCs. Receptor source: a woman in her 50s with lung cancer.

J is TRBJ1-1 and V is TRBV28, with a possible D match to TRBD1 (6 bases). The length of the CDR3 is 12 residues. Per the germline V gene, CDR1 is MDHEN and CDR2 is SYDVKM. Trimming shortened V by 5 bases and J by 9 bases, and 13 bases separated the two germline ends. The CDR3 region is CASSLTGFKAFF. CDR3 DNA sequence: TGTGCCAGCAGTCTAACAGGGTTCAAAGCTTTCTTT.

The chain joins TRBV5-1 to TRBJ1-5; D is uncertain. The CDR3 is 13 amino acids. Germline lookup yields CDR1 SGHRS and CDR2 YFSETQ. The V gene lost 4 bases and the J gene lost 7 bases, with 12 bases spanning the gap. The CDR3 region is CASSTLPEQPQHF. In nucleotides, the CDR3 is TGCGCCAGCAGCACCTTACCGGAGCAGCCCCAGCATTTT.

This chain joins TRBV7-3 and TRBJ1-1; D is unresolved. Germline CDR1 SGHTA, CDR2 FQGTGA. V was trimmed by 6 bases and J by 1 base, leaving 9 bases between them. This CDR3 contains 13 residues. CDR3 nucleotide sequence: TGTGCCAGCAGGTGGAATGGGAACACTGAAGCTTTCTTT. Translating gives CASRWNGNTEAFF.

J is TRBJ2-3 and V is TRBV2, with 7 bases lining up with TRBD1. The CDR3 contains 18 residues. Unmatched junction bases numbered 10, after V lost 1 base and J lost 0 bases. Germline V gene data show CDR1 as SNHLY and CDR2 as FYNNEI. The CDR3 protein is CASSEVGTADSSTDTQYF. CDR3 coding DNA: TGTGCCAGCAGTGAAGTGGGGACAGCAGATTCTAGCACAGATACGCAGTATTTT.

This chain connects TRBV19 to TRBJ1-4; no reliable D call. Germline CDR1 is LNHDA and CDR2 is SQIVND (reference sequence). The CDR3 runs to 14 residues. Trimming took 1 base from V and 8 from J, leaving 11 bases between them. CDR3 protein: CASSIAALGEKLFF. The DNA of the CDR3 is TGTGCCAGTAGTATAGCGGCTCTCGGGGAAAAACTGTTTTTT.

The chain joins TRBV2 to TRBJ2-6; D is perhaps TRBD1 (6 bases). The V end was cut by 3 bases, the J end by 0 bases, with 12 bases between. This CDR3 is 17 amino acids long. Per the germline V gene, CDR1 is SNHLY and CDR2 is FYNNEI. The CDR3 DNA sequence: TGTGCCAGCAGTGACAGGGGAAGGAGCTCTGGGGCCAACGTCCTGACTTTC. Amino acid sequence: CASSDRGRSSGANVLTF.

This chain links TRBV7-3 with TRBJ1-3; D call uncertain. CDR3 length: 13 residues. V gave up 5 bases and J gave up 4 bases, with 9 bases separating them. Looked up from germline, CDR1 is SGHTA and CDR2 is FQGTGA. The CDR3 nucleotides read TGTGCCAGCAGCGCCGGTTTGGGAAACACCATATATTTT. Encoded protein: CASSAGLGNTIYF.

This chain joins TRBV9 and TRBJ1-6; perhaps TRBD1 as D (6 bases). CDR1 SGDLS and CDR2 YYNGEE come from the germline V gene. The CDR3 has 14 residues. Trimming removed 2 bases at V and 10 bases at J, with 13 bases between. DNA for the CDR3: TGTGCCAGCAGCGTCAGGGGCTCTGCATCACCCCTCCACTTT. As protein: CASSVRGSASPLHF.

V and J are TRBV9 and TRBJ2-5, with 11 bases identical to TRBD2. Unmatched junction bases numbered 5, after V lost 0 bases and J lost 1 base. This CDR3 comprises 17 residues. The germline V gene has CDR1 SGDLS and CDR2 YYNGEE. The CDR3 reads CASSVELGTSGQETQYF. CDR3 sequence (DNA): TGTGCCAGCAGCGTAGAGTTAGGGACTAGCGGCCAAGAGACCCAGTACTTC.

This chain joins TRBV7-2 and TRBJ1-6; possible D gene TRBD1, 5 bases. Looked up from germline, CDR1 is SGHTA and CDR2 is FQGNSA. The CDR3 contains 15 residues. Trimming shortened V by 5 bases and J by 10 bases, and 18 bases separated the two germline ends. The CDR3 here is CASSPKWGVESPLHF. DNA for the CDR3: TGTGCCAGCAGCCCTAAGTGGGGGGTAGAATCACCCCTCCACTTT.

This chain uses TRBV2 with TRBJ2-1; D unresolved. Trimming pared 3 bases from V and 0 bases from J, leaving 3 bases between. The CDR3 length is 13 residues. Germline V lookup: CDR1 SNHLY, CDR2 FYNNEI. CDR3 sequence (DNA): TGTGCCAGCAGTGAGAGCTCCTACAATGAGCAGTTCTTC. Translated, it gives CASSESSYNEQFF.

This chain connects TRBV9 to TRBJ1-3; the D is unclear. Germline V lookup: CDR1 SGDLS, CDR2 YYNGEE. Trimming removed 4 bases at V and 3 bases at J, with 11 bases between. The CDR3 is 14 residues long. CDR3 amino acids: CASSPRLDGNTIYF. CDR3 in DNA: TGTGCCAGCAGCCCCCGACTTGATGGAAACACCATATATTTT.

This clone was observed a few times. V gene TRBV11-2 combines with J gene TRBJ1-6; D might be TRBD1 (5 bases). The CDR3 totals 15 residues. V lost 6 bases and J lost 5, with 14 bases in between. The germline CDR1 and CDR2 sequences are SGHAT and FQNNGV. CDR3 sequence (DNA): TGTGCCAGCAGGCCCCTCGGGACCGATAATTCACCCCTCCACTTT. Translation gives CASRPLGTDNSPLHF.

V gene TRBV20-1 combines with J gene TRBJ2-5; D gene uncertain. This CDR3 is built from 11 residues. Germline CDR1 DFQATT, CDR2 SNEGSKA (reference sequence). Trimming left V 7 bases short and J 5 bases short, with 11 bases between. The CDR3 DNA sequence: TGCAGTGGGAAGCGTCAGGAGACCCAGTACTTC. Protein: CSGKRQETQYF.

This clone was counted a few times. The chain recombines TRBV7-9 with TRBJ2-5; TRBD1 might be the D (6 bases). V shed 5 bases and J shed 2 bases, with 12 bases lying between them. Germline loops: CDR1 SEHNR, CDR2 FQNEAQ (reference sequence). The CDR3 runs to 14 residues. The CDR3 sequence is CASSRDTIQETQYF. For the CDR3, the DNA is TGTGCCAGCAGCCGGGACACCATACAAGAGACCCAGTACTTC.

The chain carries TRBV6-6 and TRBJ1-2; tentatively, D is TRBD1 (5 bases). V was pared by 8 bases and J by 13 bases, with 8 bases between. The CDR3 is 8 residues long. Germline assignment: CDR1 MNHNY and CDR2 SVGAGI (reference sequence). CDR3 sequence reads: CASERGTF. CDR3 sequence (DNA): TGTGCCAGCGAGAGGGGCACCTTC.

The chain joins TRBV15 to TRBJ1-4; the match to TRBD1 covers 10 bases. Germline trimming cut 3 bases from V and 8 bases from J; bases unmatched to any gene: 6. The V gene's germline CDR1 is LNHNV and CDR2 YYDKDF (reference sequence). The CDR3 runs 15 residues. The CDR3: CATSRGTGEGEKLFF. In nucleotides, the CDR3 is TGTGCCACCAGCAGGGGGACAGGGGAAGGCGAAAAACTGTTTTTT.

This chain links TRBV19 with TRBJ1-2; 8 bases map to TRBD1. The germline V gene has CDR1 LNHDA and CDR2 SQIVND (reference sequence). This CDR3 is 13 amino acids long. V shed 6 bases and J 6 bases; nucleotides not matched to a gene: 6. The chain's CDR3 is CASRDRAVDGYTF. CDR3 coding DNA: TGTGCCAGTAGGGACAGGGCGGTCGATGGCTACACCTTC.

The chain links TRBV7-2 to TRBJ2-3; D not certain. V was cut by 0 bases and J by 1 base, with 5 bases left in between. Germline V gene lookup returns CDR1 SGHTA and CDR2 FQGNSA. The CDR3 extends over 14 amino acids. The chain's CDR3 is CASSLAHGTDTQYF. The CDR3 region has the DNA TGTGCCAGCAGCTTAGCGCACGGCACAGATACGCAGTATTTT. Together with reference TRBV7-2 and TRBJ2-3, the CDR3 gives the full variable domain: GAGVSQSPSNKVTEKGKDVELRCDPISGHTALYWYRQSLGQGLEFLIYFQGNSAPDKSGLPSDRFSAERTGGSVSTLTIQRTQQEDSAVYLCASSLAHGTDTQYFGPGTRLTVL.